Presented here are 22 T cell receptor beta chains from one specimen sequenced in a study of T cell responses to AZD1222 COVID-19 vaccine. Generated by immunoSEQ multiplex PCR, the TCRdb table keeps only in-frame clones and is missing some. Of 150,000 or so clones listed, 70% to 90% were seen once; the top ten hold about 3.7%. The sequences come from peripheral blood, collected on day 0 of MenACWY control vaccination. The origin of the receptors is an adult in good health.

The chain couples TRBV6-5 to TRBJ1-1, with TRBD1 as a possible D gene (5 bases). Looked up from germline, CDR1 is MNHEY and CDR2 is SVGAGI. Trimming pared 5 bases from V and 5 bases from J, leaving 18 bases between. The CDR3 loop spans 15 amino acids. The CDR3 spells CASSTIAGPRTEAFF. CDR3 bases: TGTGCCAGCAGTACCATCGCAGGGCCGAGAACTGAAGCTTTCTTT.

The CDR3 spells CATWDSQAANTGELFF. The CDR3 DNA sequence: TGTGCCACCTGGGACTCCCAGGCAGCAAACACCGGGGAGCTGTTTTTT. This chain links TRBV19 with TRBJ2-2; a weak D match, TRBD2 (6 bases). This CDR3 is built from 16 residues. Per the germline V gene, CDR1 is LNHDA and CDR2 is SQIVND (reference sequence). The V end was cut by 10 bases, the J end by 2 bases, with 20 bases between.

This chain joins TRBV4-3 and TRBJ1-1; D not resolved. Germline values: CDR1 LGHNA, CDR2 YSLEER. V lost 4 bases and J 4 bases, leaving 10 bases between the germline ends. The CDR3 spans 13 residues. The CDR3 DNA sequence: TGCGCCAGCAGCCCGTGGGGATTCACTGAAGCTTTCTTT. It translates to CASSPWGFTEAFF.

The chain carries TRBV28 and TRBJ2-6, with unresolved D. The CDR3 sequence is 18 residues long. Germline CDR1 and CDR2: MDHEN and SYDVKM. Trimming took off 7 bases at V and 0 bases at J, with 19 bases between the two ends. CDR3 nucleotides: TGTGCCAGCATCCCGGGTCGAGCGCGAAGCTCTGGGGCCAACGTCCTGACTTTC. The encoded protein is CASIPGRARSSGANVLTF. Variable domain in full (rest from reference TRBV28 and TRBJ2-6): DVKVTQSSRYLVKRTGEKVFLECVQDMDHENMFWYRQDPGLGLRLIYFSYDVKMKEKGDIPEGYSVSREKKERFSLILESASTNQTSMYLCASIPGRARSSGANVLTFGAGSRLTVL.

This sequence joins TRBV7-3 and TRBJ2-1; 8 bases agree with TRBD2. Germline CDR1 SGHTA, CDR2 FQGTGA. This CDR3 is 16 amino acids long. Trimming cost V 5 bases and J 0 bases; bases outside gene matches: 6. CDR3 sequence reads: CASSHRGGSSYNEQFF. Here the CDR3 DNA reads TGTGCCAGCAGCCATCGGGGGGGAAGCTCCTACAATGAGCAGTTCTTC.

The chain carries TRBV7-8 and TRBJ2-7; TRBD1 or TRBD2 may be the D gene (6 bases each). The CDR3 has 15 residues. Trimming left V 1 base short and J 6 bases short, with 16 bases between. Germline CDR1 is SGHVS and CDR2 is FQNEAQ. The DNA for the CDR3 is TGTGCCAGCAGCTTAGTACGCAGGGGACTTTCCGAGCAGTACTTC. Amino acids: CASSLVRRGLSEQYF.

The CDR3, as DNA: TGTGCCAGCTCACCACAGAGGGCTGGGGACACTGAAGCTTTCTTT. Translating gives CASSPQRAGDTEAFF. V usage is TRBV18 and J usage is TRBJ1-1, with no clear D. Per the germline V gene, CDR1 is KGHSH and CDR2 is LQKENI. This CDR3 is built from 15 residues. V was shortened by 1 base and J by 3 bases, with 12 bases between the two germline ends.

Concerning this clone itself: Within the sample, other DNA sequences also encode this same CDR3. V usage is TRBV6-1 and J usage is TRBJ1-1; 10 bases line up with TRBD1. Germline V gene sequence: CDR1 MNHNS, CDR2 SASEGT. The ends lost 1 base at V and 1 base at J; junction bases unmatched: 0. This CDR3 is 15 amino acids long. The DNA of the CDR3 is TGTGCCAGCAGTGAAGGGACAGGGGGGAACACTGAAGCTTTCTTT. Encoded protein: CASSEGTGGNTEAFF.

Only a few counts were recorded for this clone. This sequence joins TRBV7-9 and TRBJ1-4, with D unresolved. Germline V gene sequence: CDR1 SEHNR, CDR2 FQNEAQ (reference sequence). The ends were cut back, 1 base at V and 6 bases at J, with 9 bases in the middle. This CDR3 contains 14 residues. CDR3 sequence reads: CASSLVGKDEKLFF. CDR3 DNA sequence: TGTGCCAGCAGCTTAGTGGGGAAGGATGAAAAACTGTTTTTT.

This CDR3 reads CASSQEKGQGASGELFF. The CDR3 nucleotides read TGCGCCAGCAGCCAAGAAAAGGGACAGGGGGCGTCCGGGGAGCTGTTTTTT. The rearrangement uses TRBV4-3 and TRBJ2-2; 12 bases agree with TRBD1. The V and J ends lost 0 bases and 6 bases, in that order; junction bases with no gene match: 5. From germline, CDR1 is LGHNA and CDR2 YSLEER. The CDR3 contains 17 residues.

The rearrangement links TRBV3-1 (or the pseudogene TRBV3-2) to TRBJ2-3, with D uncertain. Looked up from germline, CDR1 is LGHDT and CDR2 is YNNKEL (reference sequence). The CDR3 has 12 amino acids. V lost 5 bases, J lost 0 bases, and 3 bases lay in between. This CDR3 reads CASSMSTDTQYF. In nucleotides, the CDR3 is TGTGCCAGCAGCATGAGCACAGATACGCAGTATTTT.

The CDR3 here is CATRDNTGYGYTF. For the CDR3, the DNA is TGTGCCACCAGGGACAATACAGGCTATGGCTACACCTTC. The gene calls are TRBV24-1 and TRBJ1-2, with D perhaps TRBD1 (5 bases). In germline, CDR1 is KGHDR, CDR2 SFDVKD. CDR3 size: 13 residues. Trimming shortened V by 7 bases and J by 4 bases, and 12 bases separated the two germline ends.

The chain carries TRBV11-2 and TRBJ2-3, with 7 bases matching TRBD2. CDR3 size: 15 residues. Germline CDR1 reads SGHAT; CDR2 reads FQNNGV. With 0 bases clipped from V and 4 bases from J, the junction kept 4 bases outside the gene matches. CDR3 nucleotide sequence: TGTGCCAGCAGCTTAGATCGACTAGCCCCAGATACGCAGTATTTT. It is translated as CASSLDRLAPDTQYF.

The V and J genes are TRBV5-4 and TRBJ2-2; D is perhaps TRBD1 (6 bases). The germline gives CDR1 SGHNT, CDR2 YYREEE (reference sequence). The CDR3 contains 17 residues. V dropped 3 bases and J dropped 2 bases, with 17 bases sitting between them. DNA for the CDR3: TGTGCCAGCAGCTGGCGTCATGGGACAACTAACACCGGGGAGCTGTTTTTT. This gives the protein CASSWRHGTTNTGELFF.

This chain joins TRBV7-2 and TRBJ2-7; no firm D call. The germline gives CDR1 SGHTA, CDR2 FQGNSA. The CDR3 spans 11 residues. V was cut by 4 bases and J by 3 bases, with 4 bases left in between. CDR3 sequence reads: CASSSHYEQYF. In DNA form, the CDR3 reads TGTGCCAGCAGCTCCCACTACGAGCAGTACTTC.

CDR3 in amino acids: CASSLAAGGPNYGYTF. The CDR3 DNA sequence: TGCGCCAGCAGCTTGGCTGCGGGGGGCCCTAACTATGGCTACACCTTC. The rearrangement joins TRBV5-1 to TRBJ1-2, with D possibly TRBD1 on 6 matching bases. The germline V gene encodes CDR1 SGHRS and CDR2 YFSETQ. CDR3 length equals 16 residues. The V end lost 0 bases, the J end lost 0 bases, and 12 bases lay between the germline ends.

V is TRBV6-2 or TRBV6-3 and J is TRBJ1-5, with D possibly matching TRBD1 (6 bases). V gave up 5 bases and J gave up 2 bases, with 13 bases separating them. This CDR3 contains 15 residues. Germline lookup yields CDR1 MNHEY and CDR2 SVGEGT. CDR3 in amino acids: CASSGLGGGNQPQHF. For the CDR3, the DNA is TGTGCCAGCAGTGGACTAGGGGGAGGCAATCAGCCCCAGCATTTT.

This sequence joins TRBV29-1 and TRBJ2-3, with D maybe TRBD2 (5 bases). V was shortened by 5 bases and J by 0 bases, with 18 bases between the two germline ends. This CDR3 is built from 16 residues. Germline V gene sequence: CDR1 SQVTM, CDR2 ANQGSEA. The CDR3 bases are TGCAGCGTTCCGCGGGCAGAAAAAAAAAGCACAGATACGCAGTATTTT. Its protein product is CSVPRAEKKSTDTQYF.

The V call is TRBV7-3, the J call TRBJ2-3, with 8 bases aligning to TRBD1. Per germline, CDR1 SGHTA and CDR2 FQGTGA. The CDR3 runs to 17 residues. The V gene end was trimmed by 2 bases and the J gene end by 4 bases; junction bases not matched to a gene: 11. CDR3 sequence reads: CASSLGGTGPFADTQYF. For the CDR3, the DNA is TGTGCCAGCAGCTTAGGGGGGACAGGCCCCTTTGCAGATACGCAGTATTTT. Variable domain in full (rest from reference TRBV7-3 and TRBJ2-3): GAGVSQTPSNKVTEKGKYVELRCDPISGHTALYWYRQSLGQGPEFLIYFQGTGAADDSGLPNDRFFAVRPEGSVSTLKIQRTERGDSAVYLCASSLGGTGPFADTQYFGPGTRLTVL.

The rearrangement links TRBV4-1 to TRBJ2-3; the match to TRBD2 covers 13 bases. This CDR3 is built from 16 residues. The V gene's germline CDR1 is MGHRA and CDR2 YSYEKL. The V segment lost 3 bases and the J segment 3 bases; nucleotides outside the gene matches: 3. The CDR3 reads CASSQTSGRWTDTQYF. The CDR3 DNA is TGCGCCAGCAGCCAGACTAGCGGGAGGTGGACAGATACGCAGTATTTT.

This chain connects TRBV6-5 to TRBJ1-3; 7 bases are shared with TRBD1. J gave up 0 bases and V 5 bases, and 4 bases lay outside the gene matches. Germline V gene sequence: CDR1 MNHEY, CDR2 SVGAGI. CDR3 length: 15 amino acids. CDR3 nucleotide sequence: TGTGCCAGCAGTCAACAGGGGATCTCTGGAAACACCATATATTTT. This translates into CASSQQGISGNTIYF.

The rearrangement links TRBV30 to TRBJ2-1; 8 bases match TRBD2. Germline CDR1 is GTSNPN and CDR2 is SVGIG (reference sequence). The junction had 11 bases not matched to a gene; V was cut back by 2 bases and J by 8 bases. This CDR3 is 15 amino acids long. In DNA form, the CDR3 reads TGTGCCTGGAGTCCCGGGGGGGCCCTGGTGGATGAGCAGTTCTTC. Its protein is CAWSPGGALVDEQFF. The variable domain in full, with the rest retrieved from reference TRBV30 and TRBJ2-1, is SQTIHQWPATLVQPVGSPLSLECTVEGTSNPNLYWYRQAAGRGLQLLFYSVGIGQISSEVPQNLSASRPQDRQFILSSKKLLLSDSGFYLCAWSPGGALVDEQFFGPGTRLTVL.